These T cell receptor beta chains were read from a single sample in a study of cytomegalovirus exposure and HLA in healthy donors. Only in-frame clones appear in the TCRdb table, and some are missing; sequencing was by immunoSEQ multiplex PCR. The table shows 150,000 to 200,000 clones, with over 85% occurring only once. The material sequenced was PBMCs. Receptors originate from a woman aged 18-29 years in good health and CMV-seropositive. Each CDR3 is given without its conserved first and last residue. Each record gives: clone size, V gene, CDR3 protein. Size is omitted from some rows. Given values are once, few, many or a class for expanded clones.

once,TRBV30,AWSPPGGANYGYT
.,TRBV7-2,ASSLQGAGELF
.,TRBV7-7,ASSLYPSESTDTQY
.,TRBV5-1,ASRYGLANEQF
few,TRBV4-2,ASSHSGGDYGYT
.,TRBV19,ASMGGPNEQY
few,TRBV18,ASSPRRGGTYEQY
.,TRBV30,AWKNESPYGYT
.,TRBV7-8,ASSPTSVSSYEQY
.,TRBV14,ASSPSLGLAKNIQY
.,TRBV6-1,ASTAVPWGHYGYT
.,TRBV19,ASSPAGSAADTQY
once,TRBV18,ASRDRSSYNEQF
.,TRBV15,ATSKRGETQY
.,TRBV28,ASTPIYFYGYT
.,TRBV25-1,ASTQQAGNTEAF
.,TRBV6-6,ASSSPTSSGNTIY
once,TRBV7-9,ASSTGYEQY
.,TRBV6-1,ASSEPPLNTGELF
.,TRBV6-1,ASSRDRVNEKLF
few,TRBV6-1,ASMATSNQPQH
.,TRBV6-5,ASSERPRPY
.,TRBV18,ASSPAGEGSTEAF
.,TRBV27,ASSLDPRDTQY